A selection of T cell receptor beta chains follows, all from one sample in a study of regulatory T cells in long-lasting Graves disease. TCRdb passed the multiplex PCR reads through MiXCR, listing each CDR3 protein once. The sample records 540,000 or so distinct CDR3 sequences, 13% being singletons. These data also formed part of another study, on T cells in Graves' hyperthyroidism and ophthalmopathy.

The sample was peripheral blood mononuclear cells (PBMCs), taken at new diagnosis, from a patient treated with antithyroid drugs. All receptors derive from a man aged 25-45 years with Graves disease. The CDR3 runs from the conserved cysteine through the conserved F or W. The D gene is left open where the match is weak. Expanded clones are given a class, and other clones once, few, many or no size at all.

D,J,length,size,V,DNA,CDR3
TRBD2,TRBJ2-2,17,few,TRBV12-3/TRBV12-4,TGTGCCAGCAGCTTGGGACTAGCGGGACTCAAGGGGGGGGAGCTGTTTTTT,CASSLGLAGLKGGELFF
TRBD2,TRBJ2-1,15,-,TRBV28,TGTGCCAGCAGTTCGGCCGGGAGGGCCTACAATGAGCAGTTCTTC,CASSSAGRAYNEQFF
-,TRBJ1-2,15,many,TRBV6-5,TGTGCCAGCAGTTACTCGCAGGGGCGTCCGAAGGGCTACACCTTC,CASSYSQGRPKGYTF
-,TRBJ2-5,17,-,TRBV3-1,TGTGCCAGCAGCCAAGATTCAGGTGGGGAAATCATCGGGACCCAGTACTTC,CASSQDSGGEIIGTQYF
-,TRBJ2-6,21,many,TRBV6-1,TGTGCCAGCAGCCCGTGGGACAGTTTGACTAGTTCCCCCTCTGGGGCCAACGTCCTGACTTTC,CASSPWDSLTSSPSGANVLTF
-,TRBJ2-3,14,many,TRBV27,TGTGCCAGCGGCCAGGACTACCGCACAGATACGCAGTATTTT,CASGQDYRTDTQYF
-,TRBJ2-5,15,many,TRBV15,TGTGCCACCAGCAGAGATAGGGGGAGCCAAGAGACCCAGTACTTC,CATSRDRGSQETQYF
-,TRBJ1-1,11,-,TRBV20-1,TGCAGTGCTAGAGGGGGTACTGAAGCTTTCTTT,CSARGGTEAFF
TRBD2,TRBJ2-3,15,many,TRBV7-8,TGTGCCAGCAGCCCGGGACTAGGAAACACAGATACGCAGTATTTT,CASSPGLGNTDTQYF
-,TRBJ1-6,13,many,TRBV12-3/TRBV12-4,TGTGCCAGCAGCTCAGGGGCCCATTCACCCCTCCACTTT,CASSSGAHSPLHF
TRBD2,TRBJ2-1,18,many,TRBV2,TGTGCCAGCAGTGGCCCTAGAGCGGGAGGGAGCTCCTACAATGAGCAGTTCTTC,CASSGPRAGGSSYNEQFF
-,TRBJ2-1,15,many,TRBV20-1,TGCAGTGCTAGAGATTTCGGGGTCTCCTACAATGAGCAGTTCTTC,CSARDFGVSYNEQFF
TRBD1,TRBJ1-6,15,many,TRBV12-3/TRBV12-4,TGTGCCAGCAGCGCGACAGGGAACTATAATTCACCCCTCCACTTT,CASSATGNYNSPLHF
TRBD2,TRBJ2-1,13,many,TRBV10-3,TGTGCCATCAGTGTATTAGCGGGACGTGAGCAGTTCTTC,CAISVLAGREQFF
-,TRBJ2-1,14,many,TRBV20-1,TGCAGTGCGGAATACGGGAAAGGGTACAATGAGCAGTTCTTC,CSAEYGKGYNEQFF
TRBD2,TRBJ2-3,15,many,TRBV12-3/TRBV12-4,TGTGCCAGCAGTTTAGAGGCTAGCGGGAGTGATACGCAGTATTTT,CASSLEASGSDTQYF
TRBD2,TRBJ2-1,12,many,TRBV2,TGTGCCAGCAAGGAGCGGGAAGATGAGCAGTTCTTC,CASKEREDEQFF
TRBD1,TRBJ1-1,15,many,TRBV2,TGTGCCAGTGGGGACAGGGGGCGAGGAGGGACTGAAGCTTTCTTT,CASGDRGRGGTEAFF
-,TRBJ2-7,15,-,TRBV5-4,TGTGCCAGCAGCTTGAGTCAGGGTTTCGCCTACGAGCAGTACTTC,CASSLSQGFAYEQYF
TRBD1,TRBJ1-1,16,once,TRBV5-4,TGTGCCAGCAGCCAACCTGACAGGGGCATGAACACTGAAGCTTTCTTT,CASSQPDRGMNTEAFF
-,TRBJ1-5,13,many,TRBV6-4,TGTGCCAGCAGTGCCGACCAGAATCAGCCCCAGCATTTT,CASSADQNQPQHF
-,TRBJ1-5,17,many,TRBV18,TGTGCCAGCTCACCTCCGGGACAACCCTATAGCAATCAGCCCCAGCATTTT,CASSPPGQPYSNQPQHF
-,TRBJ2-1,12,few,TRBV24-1,TGTGCCACCAGTGGTGGGTTCAATGAGCAGTTCTTC,CATSGGFNEQFF
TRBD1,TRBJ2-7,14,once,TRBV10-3,TGTGCCATCAGTGAAGGGACAGGGGTTACCGGGCAGTACTTC,CAISEGTGVTGQYF
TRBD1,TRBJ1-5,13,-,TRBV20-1,TGCAGTGCTAAGGGACAGGGTAATCAGCCCCAGCATTTT,CSAKGQGNQPQHF
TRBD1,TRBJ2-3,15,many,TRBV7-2,TGTGCCAGCACCTCATTTGGCCAGGGGGCAGATACGCAGTATTTT,CASTSFGQGADTQYF
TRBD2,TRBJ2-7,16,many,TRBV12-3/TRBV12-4,TGTGCCAGCAGTTCCGTCTTTAGCGGGAGAACCTACGAGCAGTACTTC,CASSSVFSGRTYEQYF
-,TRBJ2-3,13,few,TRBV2,TGCGCCAGCAGACTGGAAAGCACAGATACGCAGTATTTT,CASRLESTDTQYF
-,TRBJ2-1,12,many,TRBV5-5,TGTGCCAGCACCGGCAATTGGGGCGAGCAGTTCTTC,CASTGNWGEQFF
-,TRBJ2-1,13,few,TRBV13,TGTGCCAGCAGCCCCGGACCCGTGCCTGAGCAGTTCTTC,CASSPGPVPEQFF
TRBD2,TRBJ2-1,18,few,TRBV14,TGTGCCAGCAGCCATGGGTTGGTAGCGGGAGCCACCTACAATGAGCAGTTCTTC,CASSHGLVAGATYNEQFF
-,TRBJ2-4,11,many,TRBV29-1,TGCAGCGTTACTCTAGGGAGCATTCAGTACTTC,CSVTLGSIQYF
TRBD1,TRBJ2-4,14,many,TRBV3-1,TGTGCCAGCAGCCCACGGACAGGAAAAAACATTCAGTACTTC,CASSPRTGKNIQYF
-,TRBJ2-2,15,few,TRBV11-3,TGTGCCAGCAGCTTAGCTGGAGCGGACACCGGGGAGCTGTTTTTT,CASSLAGADTGELFF
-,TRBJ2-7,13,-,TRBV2,TGTGCCAGCAGTGAGGAGGGCCGGGACGAGCAGTACTTC,CASSEEGRDEQYF
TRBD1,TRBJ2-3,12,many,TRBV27,TGTGCCAGCAGCCCACCAGGGGGTACGCAGTATTTT,CASSPPGGTQYF
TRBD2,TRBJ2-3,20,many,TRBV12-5,TGTGCTAGTGGTGGAGGTGGACTAGCGGGAGTAGGGTACGGCACAGATACGCAGTATTTT,CASGGGGLAGVGYGTDTQYF
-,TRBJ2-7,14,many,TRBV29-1,TGCAGCGTTTTAAGAAAGGTGGGCTCCGACGAGCAGTACTTC,CSVLRKVGSDEQYF
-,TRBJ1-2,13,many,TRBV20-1,TGCAGTGCCCTCCGATCCCTCGGGGATGGCTACACCTTC,CSALRSLGDGYTF
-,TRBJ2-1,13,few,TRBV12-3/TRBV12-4,TGTGCCAGCAGTTTACTAGACTACAATGAGCAGTTCTTC,CASSLLDYNEQFF
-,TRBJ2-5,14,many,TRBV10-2,TGCGCCAGCAATCCGACTGCGCCCATAGAGACCCAGTACTTC,CASNPTAPIETQYF
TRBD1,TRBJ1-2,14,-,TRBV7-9,TGTGCCAGCAGCCCAGGGGGGGACAACTATGGCTACACCTTC,CASSPGGDNYGYTF
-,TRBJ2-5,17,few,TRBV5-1,TGCGCCAGCAGCTTGCAGGCGAGGGGCCTTATTCAAGAGACCCAGTACTTC,CASSLQARGLIQETQYF
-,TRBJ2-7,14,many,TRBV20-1,TGCAGTGCTAGAGTGGGTCAGGCGACTTCCGAGCAGTACTTC,CSARVGQATSEQYF
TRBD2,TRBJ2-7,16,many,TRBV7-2,TGTGCCAGCAGCCCCAGACTAGCGGGAGGCGTCTACGAGCAGTACTTC,CASSPRLAGGVYEQYF
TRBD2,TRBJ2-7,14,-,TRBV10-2,TGCGCCAGCAGTGATGAGGGGAGGGCCGACGAGCAGTACTTC,CASSDEGRADEQYF
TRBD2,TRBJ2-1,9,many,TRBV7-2,TGTGCCAGCGGGACTAGCGGGTTCTTC,CASGTSGFF
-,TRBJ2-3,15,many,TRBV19,TGTGCCAGTTTATCCCAAGGGAGCTCCACAGATACGCAGTATTTT,CASLSQGSSTDTQYF
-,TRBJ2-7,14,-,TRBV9,TGTGCCAGCAGCGTAGAATCACCGAACGGGAGGCAGTACTTC,CASSVESPNGRQYF
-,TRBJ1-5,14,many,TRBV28,TGTGCCAGCAGTTTTTGGGGGGGCGGGCAGCCCCAGCATTTT,CASSFWGGGQPQHF
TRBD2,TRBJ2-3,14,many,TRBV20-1,TGCAGTGCTAGTCCGGGAGGGAGCACAGATACGCAGTATTTT,CSASPGGSTDTQYF
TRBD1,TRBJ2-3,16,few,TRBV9,TGTGCCAGCAGCGTCCGTACAGGGGCCCTTAGGGATACGCAGTATTTT,CASSVRTGALRDTQYF
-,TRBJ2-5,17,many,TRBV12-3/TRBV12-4,TGTGCCAGCAGTCAAATATCTGGTGGCCGGGTACGGGAGACCCAGTACTTC,CASSQISGGRVRETQYF